This TCR beta chain was captured in a study of CD8 T cells in Susac syndrome. Healthy donors acted as controls, with matching for age and sex. In contrast to the negatively isolated CD8+ and CD4+ T cells, TEMRA cells were FACS-enriched. With random hexamers, reverse transcription was performed on roughly 0.5 to 1 ug of RNA. Coverage of TCR beta CDR3 amplification by immunoSEQ multiplex PCR extended to 54 Vbeta and 13 Jbeta. TCRdb re-called the immunoSEQ multiplex PCR reads through MiXCR, storing one row per CDR3 protein. The table lists 140,000 or so distinct CDR3 sequences, 94% of them singletons. This clonotype was obtained from a human donor in good health. The sample taken for sequencing was CD4+ T cells from PBMCs.

The CDR3 spells CASKPGPLAKNIQYF. The CDR3, as DNA: TGCGCCAGCAAACCGGGACCGCTAGCCAAAAACATTCAGTACTTC. The V call is TRBV5-1, the J call TRBJ2-4, with D perhaps being TRBD1 or TRBD2 (5 bases each). The CDR3 spans 15 residues. The germline gives CDR1 SGHRS, CDR2 YFSETQ. V gave up 6 bases and J gave up 0 bases, with 13 bases separating them.